This T cell receptor (beta chain) appears in the sequencing data of a study of OX40 agonist ivuxolimab in advanced cancers. Study details: An agonistic human IgG2 monoclonal antibody against OX40 (CD134) was given. Aged roughly 23 to 90 with a mean of 60 years, they were roughly 83% male. Patients were infused with ivuxolimab every 2 weeks at 0.01 to 10 mg/kg. The study's findings and limits: Low normalized clonal expansion also occurred in some nonresponding patients.

Per germline, CDR1 SEHNR and CDR2 FQNEAQ (reference sequence). This CDR3 is built from 11 residues. The V end lost 8 bases, the J end lost 3 bases, and 8 bases lay between the germline ends. To note about this clone: The antigen is not known.

The protocol was immunoSEQ multiplex PCR, while the TCRdb copy is restricted to in-frame clones and leaves out a portion. Of 55,000 to 80,000 clones listed, 80% to 95% are singletons. The sample consisted of CD4+ or CD8+ T cells sorted from blood, taken in a trial of the OX40 agonist ivuxolimab. This chain uses TRBV7-9 with TRBJ2-7; D remains unclear. The source is an adult with an advanced solid tumor such as melanoma, head and neck, liver or kidney cancer. CDR3 amino acids: CASSSHYEQYF. The CDR3, as DNA: TGTGCCAGCTCCTCCCACTACGAGCAGTACTTC.